This TCR beta chain was identified during a study of CD8 T cells in ankylosing spondylitis. General observations from the study: Significant enrichment of disease-linked clones was reported in matched ankylosing spondylitis synovial fluid.

This clonotype was seen many times. The antigen remains undetermined. TCRdb reprocessed the 5' RACE reads via MiXCR and lists one record per CDR3 protein. The repertoire holds 150,000 to 200,000 distinct CDR3 sequences, with 15% to 20% as singletons. Specimen: blood, either unsorted or a sorted T cell fraction (not recorded which). This receptor was taken from a male donor with ankylosing spondylitis or in good health (not recorded which).

The CDR3 here is CSVNPPYPNEQFF. CDR3 nucleotides: TGCAGTGTCAACCCGCCCTACCCCAATGAGCAGTTCTTC. This rearrangement joins TRBV20-1 to TRBJ2-1, with unresolved D. The CDR3 is 13 residues long. Between the trimmed V and J ends, which lost 7 bases and 6 bases, there was a span of 16 bases. CDR1 DFQATT and CDR2 SNEGSKA come from the germline V gene (reference sequence).